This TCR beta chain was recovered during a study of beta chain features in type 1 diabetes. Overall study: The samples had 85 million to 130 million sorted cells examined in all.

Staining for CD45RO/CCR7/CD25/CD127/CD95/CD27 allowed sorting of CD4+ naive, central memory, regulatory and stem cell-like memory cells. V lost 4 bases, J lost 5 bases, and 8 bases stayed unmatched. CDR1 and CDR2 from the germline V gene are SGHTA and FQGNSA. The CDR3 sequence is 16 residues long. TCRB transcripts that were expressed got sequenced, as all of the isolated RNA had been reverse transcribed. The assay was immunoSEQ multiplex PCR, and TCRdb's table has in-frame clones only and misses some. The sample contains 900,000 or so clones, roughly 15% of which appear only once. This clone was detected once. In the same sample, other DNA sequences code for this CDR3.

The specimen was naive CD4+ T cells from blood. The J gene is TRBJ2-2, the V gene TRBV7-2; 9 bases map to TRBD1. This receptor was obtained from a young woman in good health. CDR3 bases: TGTGCCAGCAGCTGGGGACAGGGAGCAGAGACCGGGGAGCTGTTTTTT. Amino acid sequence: CASSWGQGAETGELFF.